Presented here are 2 T cell receptor beta chains from one specimen sequenced in a study of blood T cell repertoires in COVID-19. The data were produced by immunoSEQ multiplex PCR, yet TCRdb's version contains in-frame clones alone and is incomplete. This table holds roughly 70,000 clones, about 88% found once. The sample comprised peripheral blood. Receptors were obtained from an elderly man with acute or convalescent COVID-19.

Only one count was recorded for this clone. The rearrangement links TRBV19 to TRBJ1-5; D is possibly TRBD1 (5 bases). The CDR3 extends over 15 amino acids. Per germline, CDR1 LNHDA and CDR2 SQIVND (reference sequence). Trimming pared 2 bases from V and 1 base from J, leaving 9 bases between. The CDR3 is CASSISGGSNQPQHF. The CDR3, as DNA: TGTGCCAGTAGTATAAGCGGGGGAAGCAATCAGCCCCAGCATTTT.

The chain joins TRBV21-1 to TRBJ2-7; TRBD1, the table's D call, was not compared with the DNA. TRBV21-1 is flagged as a pseudogene. This CDR3 contains 16 residues. The CDR3 nucleotides read TGTGCCAGCAGCAAAGTGGGCCAGGGGGACTCCTACGAGCAGTACTTC. This encodes CASSKVGQGDSYEQYF.